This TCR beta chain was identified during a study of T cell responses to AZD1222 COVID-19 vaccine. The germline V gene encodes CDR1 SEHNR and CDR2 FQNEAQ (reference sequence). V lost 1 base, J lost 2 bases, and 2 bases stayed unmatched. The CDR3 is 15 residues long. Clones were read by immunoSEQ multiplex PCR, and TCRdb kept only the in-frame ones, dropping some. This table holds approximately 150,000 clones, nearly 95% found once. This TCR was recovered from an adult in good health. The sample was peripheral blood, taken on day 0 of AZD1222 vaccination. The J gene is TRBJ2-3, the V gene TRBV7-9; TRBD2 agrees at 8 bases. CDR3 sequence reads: CASSLELAATDTQYF. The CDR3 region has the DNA TGTGCCAGCAGCTTAGAACTAGCGGCCACAGATACGCAGTATTTT.